Listed below are T cell receptor beta chains from one sample, sequenced in a study of graft-versus-host responses after intestinal transplantation. Which antigens these TCRs recognize remains unknown. Method: immunoSEQ multiplex PCR; TCRdb's copy keeps in-frame clones and lacks some. Of fewer than 95,000 clones listed, 85% to 95% are singletons. This specimen was unstimulated CD8+ T cells sorted from spleen or lymph node cells, taken before intestinal transplant. The receptors come from a human donor who received an intestinal transplant. Both conserved end residues are part of each CDR3. D genes are given only for firm matches. Not all rows give a size; the values are once, few, many and, for expanded clones, a class.

V	size	J	D	DNA	CDR3
TRBV4-3	once	TRBJ1-1	-	TGCGCCAGCAGCCCCCGCGGGGGCCTGAACACTGAAGCTTTCTTT	CASSPRGGLNTEAFF
TRBV28	-	TRBJ1-4	TRBD1	TGTGCCAGCAGGCCGCCCTACAGGGGAAGAGATGAAAAACTGTTTTTT	CASRPPYRGRDEKLFF
TRBV6-5	-	TRBJ1-1	-	TGTGCCAGCAGTTATGCTCGGGGGGCTGAAGCTTTCTTT	CASSYARGAEAFF
TRBV29-1	-	TRBJ2-1	TRBD2	TGCAGCGTTGAAGATTTCCCATCGGGGGGGAATTACAATGAGCAGTTCTTC	CSVEDFPSGGNYNEQFF
TRBV30	-	TRBJ2-2	-	TGTGCCTGGAGTGTTCGAAGGGCGGGGCTCGCGAACACCGGGGAGCTGTTTTTT	CAWSVRRAGLANTGELFF
TRBV2	-	TRBJ1-2	-	TGTGCCAGCAGCGACACCCTGGGGGACTACTATGGCTACACCTTC	CASSDTLGDYYGYTF
TRBV5-4	-	TRBJ2-7	TRBD1	TGTGCCAGCAGCCCACCGGGACAGGGGGCCTACGAGCAGTACTTC	CASSPPGQGAYEQYF
TRBV27	-	TRBJ2-7	-	TGTGCCAGCAAAATGGAGGGTGTAGGGGGGCAGGGGGCCTACGAGCAGTACTTC	CASKMEGVGGQGAYEQYF
TRBV6-1	-	TRBJ1-2	-	TGTGCCAGCAGTGAGCGCACCCGGACAGCATATGGCTACACCTTC	CASSERTRTAYGYTF
TRBV2	-	TRBJ2-7	TRBD1	TGTGCCAGCAGGACCGGGACAGGGAACCCCCACGAGCAGTACTTC	CASRTGTGNPHEQYF
TRBV7-3	-	TRBJ2-5	TRBD2	TGTGCCAGCAGCTTAGGCGGGGGGGCCCAAGAGACCCAGTACTTC	CASSLGGGAQETQYF
TRBV4-3	-	TRBJ2-7	TRBD1	TGCGCCAGCAGCCAAGTGGACAGGGGATACGAGCAGTACTTC	CASSQVDRGYEQYF
TRBV5-1	-	TRBJ1-1	-	TGCGCCAGCAGCTGGAATCGGGGGGGCACTGAAGCTTTCTTT	CASSWNRGGTEAFF
TRBV7-9	-	TRBJ2-1	-	TGTGCCAGCAGCTTTAGTGGGAGCTCCTACAATGAGCAGTTCTTC	CASSFSGSSYNEQFF
TRBV6-1	-	TRBJ2-3	TRBD2	TGTGCCAGCAGTGGGACTAGCGGGGGGGCAGATACGCAGTATTTT	CASSGTSGGADTQYF
TRBV27	-	TRBJ2-1	TRBD2	TGTGCCACTGCGGTAGCGGGAGGAAATGAGCAGTTCTTC	CATAVAGGNEQFF